This T cell receptor (beta chain) was captured in a study of blood T cell repertoires in COVID-19. Unmatched junction bases numbered 1, after V lost 3 bases and J lost 2 bases. Germline V lookup: CDR1 SGHAT, CDR2 FQNNGV. The CDR3 contains 14 residues. Donors in Cohort 3 counted as recovered after two negative PCRs, clearance, or symptom resolution. This table comes from immunoSEQ multiplex PCR, and its TCRdb copy is limited to in-frame clones, with some not included. The table lists under 300,000 clones, about 87% of them singletons, with about 3% in the top ten. The sequencing input was PBMCs or T cells enriched from blood (not recorded which). V gene TRBV11-2 combines with J gene TRBJ1-2, with 9 bases that match TRBD1. This TCR came from a woman aged 50 to 60 who had recovered from COVID-19. The CDR3 loop is CASSFDRGNYGYTF. The CDR3 DNA is TGTGCCAGCAGCTTCGACAGGGGGAACTATGGCTACACCTTC.